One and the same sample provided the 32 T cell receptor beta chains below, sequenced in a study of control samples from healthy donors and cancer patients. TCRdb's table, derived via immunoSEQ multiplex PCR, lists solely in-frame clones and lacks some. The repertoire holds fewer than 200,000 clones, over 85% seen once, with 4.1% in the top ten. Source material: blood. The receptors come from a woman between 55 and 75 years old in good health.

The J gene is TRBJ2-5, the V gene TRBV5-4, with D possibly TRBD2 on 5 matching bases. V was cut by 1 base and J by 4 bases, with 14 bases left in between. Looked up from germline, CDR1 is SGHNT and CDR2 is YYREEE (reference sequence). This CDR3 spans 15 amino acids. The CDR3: CASSLWARGGETQYF. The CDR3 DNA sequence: TGTGCCAGCAGCTTGTGGGCGCGCGGAGGAGAGACCCAGTACTTC.

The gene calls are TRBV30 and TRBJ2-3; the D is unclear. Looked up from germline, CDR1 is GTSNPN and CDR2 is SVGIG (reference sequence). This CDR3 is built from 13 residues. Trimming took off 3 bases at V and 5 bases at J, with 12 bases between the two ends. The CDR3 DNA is TGTGCCTGGAGCCTGGAGATGATAGATACGCAGTATTTT. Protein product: CAWSLEMIDTQYF.

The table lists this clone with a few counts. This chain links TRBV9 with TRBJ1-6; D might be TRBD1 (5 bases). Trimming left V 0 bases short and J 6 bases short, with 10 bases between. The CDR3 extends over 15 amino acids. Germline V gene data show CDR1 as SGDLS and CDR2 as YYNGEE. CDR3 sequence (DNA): TGTGCCAGCAGCGTAGTCGACAGCATTAATTCACCCCTCCACTTT. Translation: CASSVVDSINSPLHF.

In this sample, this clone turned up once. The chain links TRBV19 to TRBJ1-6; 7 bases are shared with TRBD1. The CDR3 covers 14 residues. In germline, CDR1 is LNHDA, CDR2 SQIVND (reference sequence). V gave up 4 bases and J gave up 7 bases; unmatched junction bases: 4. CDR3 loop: CASSNDRDNSPLHF. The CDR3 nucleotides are TGTGCCAGTAGTAACGACAGGGACAATTCACCCCTCCACTTT.

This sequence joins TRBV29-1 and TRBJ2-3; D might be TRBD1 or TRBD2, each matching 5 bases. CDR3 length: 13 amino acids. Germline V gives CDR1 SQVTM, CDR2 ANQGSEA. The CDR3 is CTPGQGNTDTQYF. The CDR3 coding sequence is TGCACCCCGGGGCAGGGCAACACAGATACGCAGTATTTT.

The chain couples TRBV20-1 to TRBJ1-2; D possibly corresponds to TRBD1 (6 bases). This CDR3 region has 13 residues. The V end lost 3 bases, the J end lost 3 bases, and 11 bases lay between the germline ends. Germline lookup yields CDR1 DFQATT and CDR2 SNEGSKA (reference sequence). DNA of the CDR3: TGCAGTGCTAGTGGTTACAGGGACTATGGCTACACCTTC. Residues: CSASGYRDYGYTF.

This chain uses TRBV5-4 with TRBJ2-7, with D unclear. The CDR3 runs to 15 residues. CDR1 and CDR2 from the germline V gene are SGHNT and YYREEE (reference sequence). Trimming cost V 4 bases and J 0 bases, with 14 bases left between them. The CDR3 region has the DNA TGTGCCAGCAGCGCAGGATCTTCTAGCTCCTACGAGCAGTACTTC. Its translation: CASSAGSSSSYEQYF. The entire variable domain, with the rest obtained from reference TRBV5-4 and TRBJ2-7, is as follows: ETGVTQSPTHLIKTRGQQVTLRCSSQSGHNTVSWYQQALGQGPQFIFQYYREEENGRGNFPPRFSGLQFPNYSSELNVNALELDDSALYLCASSAGSSSSYEQYFGPGTRLTVT.

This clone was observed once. The CDR3 loop is CASSLGGFDNSPLHF. In DNA, the CDR3 is TGTGCCAGCAGCTTAGGGGGGTTCGACAATTCACCCCTCCACTTT. This chain links TRBV7-9 with TRBJ1-6; D is possibly TRBD1 (5 bases). Trimming stripped 1 base from V and 7 bases from J, with 11 bases between. Germline V lookup: CDR1 SEHNR, CDR2 FQNEAQ (reference sequence). The CDR3 has 15 residues.

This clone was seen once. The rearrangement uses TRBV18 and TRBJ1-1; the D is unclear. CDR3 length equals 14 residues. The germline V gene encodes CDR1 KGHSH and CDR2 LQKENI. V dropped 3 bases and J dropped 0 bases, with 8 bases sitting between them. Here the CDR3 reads CASSPSRLNTEAFF. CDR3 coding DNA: TGTGCCAGCTCACCCTCCCGGTTGAACACTGAAGCTTTCTTT. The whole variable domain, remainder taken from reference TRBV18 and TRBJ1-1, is NAGVMQNPRHLVRRRGQEARLRCSPMKGHSHVYWYRQLPEEGLKFMVYLQKENIIDESGMPKERFSAEFPKEGPSILRIQQVVRGDSAAYFCASSPSRLNTEAFFGQGTRLTVV.

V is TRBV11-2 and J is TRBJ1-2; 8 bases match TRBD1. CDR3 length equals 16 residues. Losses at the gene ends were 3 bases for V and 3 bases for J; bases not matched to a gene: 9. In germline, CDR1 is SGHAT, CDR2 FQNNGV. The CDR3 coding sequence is TGTGCCAGCAGCTTCACAGGGGGATGGGGGGACTATGGCTACACCTTC. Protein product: CASSFTGGWGDYGYTF.

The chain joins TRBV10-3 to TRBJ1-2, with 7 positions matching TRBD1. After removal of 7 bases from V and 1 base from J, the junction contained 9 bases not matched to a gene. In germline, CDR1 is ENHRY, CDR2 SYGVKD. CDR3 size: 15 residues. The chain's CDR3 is CAITKGAGFNYGYTF. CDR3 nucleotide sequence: TGTGCCATCACTAAGGGGGCAGGCTTTAACTATGGCTACACCTTC.

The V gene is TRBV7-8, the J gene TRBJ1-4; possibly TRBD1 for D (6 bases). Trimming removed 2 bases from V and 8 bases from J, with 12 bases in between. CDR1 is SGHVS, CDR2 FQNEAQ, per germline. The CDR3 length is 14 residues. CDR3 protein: CASSLRGRDEKLFF. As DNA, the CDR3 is TGTGCCAGCAGCTTAAGGGGGAGAGACGAAAAACTGTTTTTT. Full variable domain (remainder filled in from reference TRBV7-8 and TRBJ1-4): GAGVSQSPRYKVAKRGQDVALRCDPISGHVSLFWYQQALGQGPEFLTYFQNEAQLDKSGLPSDRFFAERPEGSVSTLKIQRTQQEDSAVYLCASSLRGRDEKLFFGSGTQLSVL.

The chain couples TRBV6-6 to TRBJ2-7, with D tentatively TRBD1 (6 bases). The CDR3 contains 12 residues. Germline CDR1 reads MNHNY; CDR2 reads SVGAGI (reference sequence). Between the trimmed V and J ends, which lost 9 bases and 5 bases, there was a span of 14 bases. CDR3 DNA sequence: TGTGCCAGTTACCACAGGGACCACGAGCAGTACTTC. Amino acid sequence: CASYHRDHEQYF.

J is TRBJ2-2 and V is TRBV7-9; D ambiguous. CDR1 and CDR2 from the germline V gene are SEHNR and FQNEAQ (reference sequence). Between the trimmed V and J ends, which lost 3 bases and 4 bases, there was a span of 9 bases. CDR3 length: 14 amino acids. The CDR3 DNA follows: TGTGCCAGCAGCTTCCCCCAGGCCACCGGGGAGCTGTTTTTT. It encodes CASSFPQATGELFF.

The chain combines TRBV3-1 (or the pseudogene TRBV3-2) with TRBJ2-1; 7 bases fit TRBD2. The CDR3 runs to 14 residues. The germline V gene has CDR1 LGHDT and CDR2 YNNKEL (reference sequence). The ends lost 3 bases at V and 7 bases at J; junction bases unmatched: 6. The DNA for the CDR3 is TGTGCCAGCAGCCAGGCGGGGGTTTTGAATGAGCAGTTCTTC. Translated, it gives CASSQAGVLNEQFF.

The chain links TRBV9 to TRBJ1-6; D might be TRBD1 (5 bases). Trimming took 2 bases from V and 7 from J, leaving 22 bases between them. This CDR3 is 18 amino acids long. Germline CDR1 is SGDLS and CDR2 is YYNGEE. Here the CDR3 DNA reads TGTGCCAGCAGCGTCTACGAAATTTCAGGGATAAAAAATTCACCCCTCCACTTT. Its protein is CASSVYEISGIKNSPLHF.

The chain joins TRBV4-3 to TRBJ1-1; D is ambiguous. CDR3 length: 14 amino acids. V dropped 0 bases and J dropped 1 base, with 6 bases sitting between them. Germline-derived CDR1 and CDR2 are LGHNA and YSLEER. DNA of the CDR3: TGCGCCAGCAGCCAAGATGACGCGAACACTGAAGCTTTCTTT. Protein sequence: CASSQDDANTEAFF.

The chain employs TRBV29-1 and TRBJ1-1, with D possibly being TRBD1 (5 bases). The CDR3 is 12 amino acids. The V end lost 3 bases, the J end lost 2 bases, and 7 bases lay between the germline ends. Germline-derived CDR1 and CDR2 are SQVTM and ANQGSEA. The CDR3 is CSVDGGNTEAFF. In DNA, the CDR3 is TGCAGCGTTGATGGGGGAAACACTGAAGCTTTCTTT.

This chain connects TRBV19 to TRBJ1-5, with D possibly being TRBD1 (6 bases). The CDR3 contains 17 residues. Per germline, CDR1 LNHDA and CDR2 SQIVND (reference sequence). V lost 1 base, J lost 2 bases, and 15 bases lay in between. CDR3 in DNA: TGTGCCAGTAGTATAGGAACAGGGCGACTTGGCAATCAGCCCCAGCATTTT. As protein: CASSIGTGRLGNQPQHF.

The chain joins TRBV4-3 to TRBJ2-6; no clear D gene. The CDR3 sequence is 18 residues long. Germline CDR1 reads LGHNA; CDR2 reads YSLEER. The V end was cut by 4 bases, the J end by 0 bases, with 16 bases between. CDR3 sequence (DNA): TGCGCCAGCAGCCTTAGACCGGGCCACGCCTCTGGGGCCAACGTCCTGACTTTC. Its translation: CASSLRPGHASGANVLTF.

In nucleotides, the CDR3 is TGTGCCAGCAACCGGGGGGCAGGGCCGGCTCAGCCCCAGCATTTT. This translates into CASNRGAGPAQPQHF. The chain couples TRBV5-8 to TRBJ1-5; D perhaps matches TRBD1 (6 bases). From germline, CDR1 is SGHTS and CDR2 YDEGEE. The CDR3 consists of 15 residues. V lost 6 bases to trimming and J lost 6 bases, with 19 bases between them. Supplemented by reference TRBV5-8 and TRBJ1-5, the full variable domain reads EAGVTQSPTHLIKTRGQQATLRCSPISGHTSVYWYQQALGLGLQFLLWYDEGEERNRGNFPPRFSGRQFPNYSSELNVNALELEDSALYLCASNRGAGPAQPQHFGDGTRLSIL.

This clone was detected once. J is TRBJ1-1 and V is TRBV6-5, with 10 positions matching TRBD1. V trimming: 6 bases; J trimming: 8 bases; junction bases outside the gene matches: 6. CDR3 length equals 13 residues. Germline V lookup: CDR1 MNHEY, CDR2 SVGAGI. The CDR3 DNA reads TGTGCCAGCAGACGAGGGACAGGGGTCGAAGCTTTCTTT. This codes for CASRRGTGVEAFF.

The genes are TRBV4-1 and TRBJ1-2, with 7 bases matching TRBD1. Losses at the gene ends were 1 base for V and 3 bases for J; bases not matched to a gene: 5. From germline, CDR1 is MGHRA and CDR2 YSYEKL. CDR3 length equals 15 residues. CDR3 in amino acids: CASSQGKGAHYGYTF. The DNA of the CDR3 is TGCGCCAGCAGCCAAGGGAAGGGGGCACACTATGGCTACACCTTC.

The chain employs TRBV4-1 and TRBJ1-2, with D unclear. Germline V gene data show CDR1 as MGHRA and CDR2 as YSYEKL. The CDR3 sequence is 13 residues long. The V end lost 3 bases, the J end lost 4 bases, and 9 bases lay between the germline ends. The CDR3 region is CASSQGSGYGYTF. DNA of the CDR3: TGCGCCAGCAGCCAGGGGAGTGGCTATGGCTACACCTTC.

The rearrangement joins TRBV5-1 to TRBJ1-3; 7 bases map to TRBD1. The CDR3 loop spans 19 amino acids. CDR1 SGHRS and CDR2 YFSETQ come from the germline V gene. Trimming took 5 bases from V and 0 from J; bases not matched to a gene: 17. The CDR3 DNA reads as TGCGCCAGCAGTTCGGCTGGAGGCGGGACAGAGAGCTCTGGAAACACCATATATTTT. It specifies CASSSAGGGTESSGNTIYF.

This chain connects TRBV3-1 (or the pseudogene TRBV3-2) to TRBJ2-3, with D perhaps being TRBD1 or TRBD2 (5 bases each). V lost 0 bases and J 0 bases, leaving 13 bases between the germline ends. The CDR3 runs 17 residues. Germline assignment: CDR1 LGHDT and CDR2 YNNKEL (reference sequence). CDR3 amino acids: CASSQDRTGRSTDTQYF. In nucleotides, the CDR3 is TGTGCCAGCAGCCAAGACAGAACGGGGCGGAGCACAGATACGCAGTATTTT.

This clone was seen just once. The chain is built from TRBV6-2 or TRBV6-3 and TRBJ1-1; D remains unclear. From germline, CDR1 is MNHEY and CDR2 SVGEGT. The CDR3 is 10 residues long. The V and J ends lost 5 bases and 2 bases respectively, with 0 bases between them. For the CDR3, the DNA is TGTGCCAGCAGTAACACTGAAGCTTTCTTT. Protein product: CASSNTEAFF.

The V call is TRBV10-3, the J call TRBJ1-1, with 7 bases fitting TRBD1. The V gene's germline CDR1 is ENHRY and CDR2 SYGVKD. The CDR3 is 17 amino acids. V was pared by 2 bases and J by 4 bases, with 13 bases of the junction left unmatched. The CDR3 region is CAISESPGQGVSTEAFF. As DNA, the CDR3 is TGTGCCATCAGTGAGAGTCCCGGCCAGGGGGTGAGCACTGAAGCTTTCTTT.

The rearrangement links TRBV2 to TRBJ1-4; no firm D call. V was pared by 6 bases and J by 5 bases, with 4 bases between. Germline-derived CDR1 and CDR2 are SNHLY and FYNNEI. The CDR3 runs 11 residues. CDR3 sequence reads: CASRRNEKLFF. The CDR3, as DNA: TGTGCCAGCAGACGAAATGAAAAACTGTTTTTT.

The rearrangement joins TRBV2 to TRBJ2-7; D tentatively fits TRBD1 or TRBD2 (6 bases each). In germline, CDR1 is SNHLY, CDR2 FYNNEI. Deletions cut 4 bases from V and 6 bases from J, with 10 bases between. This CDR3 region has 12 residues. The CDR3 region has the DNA TGTGCCAGCAGTGGTGGGGGGCGCGAGCAGTACTTC. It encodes CASSGGGREQYF.

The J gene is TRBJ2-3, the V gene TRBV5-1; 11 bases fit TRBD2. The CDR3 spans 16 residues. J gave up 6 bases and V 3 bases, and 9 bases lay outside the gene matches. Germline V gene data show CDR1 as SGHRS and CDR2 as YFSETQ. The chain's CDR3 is CASSSLSGGARDTQYF. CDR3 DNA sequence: TGCGCCAGCAGCTCTCTTAGCGGGGGGGCCCGTGATACGCAGTATTTT.

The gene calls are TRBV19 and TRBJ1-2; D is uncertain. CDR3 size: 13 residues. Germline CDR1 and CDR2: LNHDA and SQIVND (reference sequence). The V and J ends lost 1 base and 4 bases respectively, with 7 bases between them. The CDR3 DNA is TGTGCCAGTAGTATAGGTGGTCTCTATGGCTACACCTTC. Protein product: CASSIGGLYGYTF.